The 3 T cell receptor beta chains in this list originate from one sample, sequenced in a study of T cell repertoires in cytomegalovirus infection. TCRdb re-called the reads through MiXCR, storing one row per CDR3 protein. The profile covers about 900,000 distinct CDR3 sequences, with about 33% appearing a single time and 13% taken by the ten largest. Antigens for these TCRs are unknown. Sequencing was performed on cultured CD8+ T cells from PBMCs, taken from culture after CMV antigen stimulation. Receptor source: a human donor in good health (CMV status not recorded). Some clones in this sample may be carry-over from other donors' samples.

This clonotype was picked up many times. Here the CDR3 reads CASSDRGTDTQYF. The CDR3 coding sequence is TGTGCCAGCAGTGATCGGGGAACAGATACGCAGTATTTT. The chain has TRBV6-4 and TRBJ2-3; possibly TRBD2 for D (5 bases). Looked up from germline, CDR1 is MRHNA and CDR2 is SNTAGT. V was clipped by 3 bases and J by 3 bases, with 7 bases between them. The CDR3 length is 13 residues.

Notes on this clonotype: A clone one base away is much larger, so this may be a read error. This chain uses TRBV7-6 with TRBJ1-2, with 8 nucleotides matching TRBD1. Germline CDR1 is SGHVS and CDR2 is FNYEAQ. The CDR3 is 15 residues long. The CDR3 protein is CASSSGAGGAYGHTF. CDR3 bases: TGTGCCAGCAGCTCCGGTGCAGGGGGCGCTTATGGCCACACCTTC.

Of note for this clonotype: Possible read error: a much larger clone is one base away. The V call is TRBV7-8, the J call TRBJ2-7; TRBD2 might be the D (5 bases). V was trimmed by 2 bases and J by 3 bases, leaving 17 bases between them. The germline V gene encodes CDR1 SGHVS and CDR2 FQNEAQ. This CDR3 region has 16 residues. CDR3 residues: CASSLNYDGVGYEQYF. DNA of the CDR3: TGTGCCAGCAGCTTAAATTACGACGGGGTGGGCTACGAGCAGTACTTC.